This TCR beta chain appears in the sequencing data of a study of blood T cell repertoires in COVID-19. About the study: The cDNA or gDNA used as material had been derived from T cells, B-cell-depleted T cells, or PBMCs.

The germline V gene has CDR1 KGHDR and CDR2 SFDVKD. Trimming took 10 bases from V and 4 from J; bases not matched to a gene: 10. CDR3 length: 15 amino acids. Under the authors' procedure: Estimates of nucleated cell counts were drawn from the amplification of reference gene primers. Profiling relied on immunoSEQ multiplex PCR, and the TCRdb table lists in-frame clones only, not all of them. V, J and clone size derive from that table, while D and trimming were established from the DNA sequence. The sample contains about 260,000 clones, around 84% of which appear only once. The chain carries TRBV24-1 and TRBJ2-2, with 8 positions matching TRBD2. Sequenced: peripheral blood. The source is a man in his 60s with acute or convalescent COVID-19. The CDR3, as DNA: TGTGCCACACGCTTGGGACTAGATAGCACCGGGGAGCTGTTTTTT. Its protein product is CATRLGLDSTGELFF.